This T cell receptor (beta chain) was sequenced in a study of spatial heterogeneity in lung cancer. Study at large: Sequence detection consistently recorded a greater number of beta-chain than alpha-chain sequences.

With 1 base removed from V and 4 bases from J, the gap between germline ends came to 10 bases. The CDR3 has 13 amino acids. Looked up from germline, CDR1 is DFQATT and CDR2 is SNEGSKA (reference sequence). MiXCR, applied by TCRdb to the 5' RACE reads, yields one record per CDR3 protein. The sample consists of more than 4,000 distinct CDR3 sequences, about 2.9% of them appearing once. This clonotype appeared many times. Time point specified: sample taken at primary tumor resection. Donors were around 70 untreated early-stage non-small cell lung cancer patients. The source was normal lung tissue next to the tumor, collected at surgery. This sequence joins TRBV20-1 and TRBJ1-1; D perhaps matches TRBD1 (6 bases). This TCR derives from a male donor with early-stage non-small cell lung cancer. For the CDR3, the DNA is TGCAGTGCTAGAGCCCTGGACAGCACTGAAGCTTTCTTT. This encodes CSARALDSTEAFF.